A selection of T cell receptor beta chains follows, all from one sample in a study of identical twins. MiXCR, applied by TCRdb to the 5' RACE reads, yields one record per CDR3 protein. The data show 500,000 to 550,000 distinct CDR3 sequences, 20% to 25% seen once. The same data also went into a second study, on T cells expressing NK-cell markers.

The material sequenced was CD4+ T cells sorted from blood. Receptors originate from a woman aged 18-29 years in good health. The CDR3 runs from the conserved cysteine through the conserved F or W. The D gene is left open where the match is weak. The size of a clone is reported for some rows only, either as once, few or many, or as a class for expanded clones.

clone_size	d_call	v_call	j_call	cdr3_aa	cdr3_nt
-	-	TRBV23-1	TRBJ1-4	CASSRTTGATNEKLFF	TGCGCCAGCAGTCGCACGACAGGAGCAACTAATGAAAAACTGTTTTTT
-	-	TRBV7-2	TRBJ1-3	CASSRGIYGNTIYF	TGTGCCAGCAGCCGGGGGATTTATGGAAACACCATATATTTT
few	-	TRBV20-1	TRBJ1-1	CSADPHHTEAFF	TGCAGTGCCGACCCACATCACACTGAAGCTTTCTTT
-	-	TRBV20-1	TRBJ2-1	CSARPTRAEYNEQFF	TGCAGTGCTAGACCTACGCGGGCGGAATACAATGAGCAGTTCTTC
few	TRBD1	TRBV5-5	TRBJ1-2	CASSFRQGLNGYTF	TGTGCCAGCAGCTTTCGACAGGGATTAAATGGCTACACCTTC
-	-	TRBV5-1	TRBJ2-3	CASSEGWSESSDTQYF	TGCGCCAGCAGCGAGGGTTGGAGCGAAAGCTCAGATACGCAGTATTTT
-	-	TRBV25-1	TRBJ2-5	CASALRETQYF	TGTGCCAGCGCCCTGCGCGAGACCCAGTACTTC
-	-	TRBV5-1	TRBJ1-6	CASSQQGPIDSPLHF	TGCGCCAGCAGCCAGCAGGGACCCATCGATTCACCCCTCCACTTT
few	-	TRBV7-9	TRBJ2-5	CASSSSRVYQETQYF	TGTGCCAGCAGCTCCTCCAGGGTATACCAAGAGACCCAGTACTTC
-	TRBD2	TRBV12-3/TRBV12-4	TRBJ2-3	CASSPTRTSGKGDTQYF	TGTGCCAGCAGCCCAACTCGGACTAGCGGGAAAGGAGATACGCAGTATTTT
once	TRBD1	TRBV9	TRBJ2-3	CASSVLTGADTQYF	TGTGCCAGCAGCGTATTGACAGGGGCAGATACGCAGTATTTT
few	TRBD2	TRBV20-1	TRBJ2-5	CSARAATSGGAMKTQYF	TGCAGTGCTAGAGCCGCCACTAGCGGGGGGGCCATGAAGACCCAGTACTTC
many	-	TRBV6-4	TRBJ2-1	CASSVGRYNEQFF	TGTGCCAGCAGTGTGGGGCGGTACAATGAGCAGTTCTTC
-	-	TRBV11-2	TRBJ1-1	CASSLRSDTGSRRNTEAFF	TGTGCCAGCAGCTTACGGAGTGATACAGGCTCAAGACGGAACACTGAAGCTTTCTTT
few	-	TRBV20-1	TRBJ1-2	CSGRRTDYGYTF	TGCAGTGGGAGGCGGACAGACTATGGCTACACCTTC
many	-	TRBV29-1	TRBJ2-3	CSVEEILASDTQYF	TGCAGCGTTGAAGAAATACTAGCATCAGATACGCAGTATTTT
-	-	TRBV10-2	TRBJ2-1	CASTPTGNNEQFF	TGCGCCAGCACCCCCACCGGAAACAATGAGCAGTTCTTC
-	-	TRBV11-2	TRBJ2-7	CASSFTASEQYF	TGTGCCAGCAGCTTTACAGCTTCCGAGCAGTACTTC
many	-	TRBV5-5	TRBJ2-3	CASSLTANLKDTQYF	TGTGCCAGCAGCTTAACAGCCAACTTAAAAGATACGCAGTATTTT
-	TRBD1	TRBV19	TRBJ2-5	CASTPGTGGRETQYF	TGTGCCAGTACCCCTGGGACAGGGGGACGGGAGACCCAGTACTTC
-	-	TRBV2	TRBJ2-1	CASNPSAVSGEQFF	TGTGCCAGCAATCCGTCAGCGGTGTCGGGTGAGCAGTTCTTC
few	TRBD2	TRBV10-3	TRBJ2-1	CAIGQAGLNEQFF	TGTGCCATCGGTCAAGCGGGGCTCAATGAGCAGTTCTTC
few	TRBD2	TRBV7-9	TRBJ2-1	CASSWGTGTSGYNEQFF	TGTGCCAGCAGCTGGGGGACCGGGACTAGCGGGTACAATGAGCAGTTCTTC
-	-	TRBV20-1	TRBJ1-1	CSAPPRGAPEAFF	TGCAGTGCCCCCCCAAGGGGCGCGCCTGAAGCTTTCTTT
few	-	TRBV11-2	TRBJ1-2	CASSYRNYGYTF	TGTGCCAGCAGTTACAGGAACTATGGCTACACCTTC
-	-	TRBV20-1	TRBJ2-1	CCARDKGGSSSYNEQFF	TGCTGTGCTAGAGATAAGGGCGGGTCCAGCTCCTACAATGAGCAGTTCTTC
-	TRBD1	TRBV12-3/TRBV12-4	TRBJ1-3	CASSLDRTLHTIYF	TGTGCCAGCAGTTTGGACAGGACTTTGCACACCATATATTTT
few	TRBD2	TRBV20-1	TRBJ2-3	CSATGLAGVADTQYF	TGCAGTGCCACGGGACTAGCGGGGGTAGCGGATACGCAGTATTTT
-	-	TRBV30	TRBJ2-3	CAWGDFRDTQYF	TGTGCCTGGGGGGACTTCCGAGATACGCAGTATTTT
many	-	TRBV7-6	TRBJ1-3	CASSLGVASSGNTIYF	TGTGCCAGCAGCTTAGGGGTGGCTAGCTCTGGAAACACCATATATTTT
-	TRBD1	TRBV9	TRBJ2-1	CASSKRDRDNEQFF	TGTGCCAGCAGCAAACGGGACAGGGACAATGAGCAGTTCTTC
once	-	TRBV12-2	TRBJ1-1	CASRLREIEAFF	TGTGCAAGTCGCCTCCGGGAAATTGAAGCTTTCTTT
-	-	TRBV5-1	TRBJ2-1	CASSYGLGNEQFF	TGCGCCAGCAGCTACGGGCTAGGGAATGAGCAGTTCTTC
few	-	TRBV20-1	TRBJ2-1	CSATRNYNEQFF	TGCAGTGCTACTCGTAACTACAATGAGCAGTTCTTC
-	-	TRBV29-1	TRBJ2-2	CSVVSGSTNTGELFF	TGCAGCGTTGTTAGCGGATCCACGAACACCGGGGAGCTGTTTTTT
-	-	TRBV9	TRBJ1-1	CASSTWTGETEAFF	TGTGCCAGCAGCACCTGGACCGGAGAGACTGAAGCTTTCTTT
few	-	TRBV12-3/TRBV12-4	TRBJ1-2	CASSLVHGSPNYGYTF	TGTGCCAGCAGTTTAGTTCATGGATCCCCTAACTATGGCTACACCTTC
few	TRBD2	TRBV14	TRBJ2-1	CASSQVPAGDYNEQFF	TGTGCCAGCAGCCAAGTTCCAGCGGGGGATTACAATGAGCAGTTCTTC
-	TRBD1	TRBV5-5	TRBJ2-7	CASRRGQDSYEQYF	TGTGCCAGCAGGCGGGGACAGGACTCCTACGAGCAGTACTTC
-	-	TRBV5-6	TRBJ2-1	CASSPGRLLEQFF	TGTGCCAGCAGCCCCGGGCGCCTGCTTGAGCAGTTCTTC
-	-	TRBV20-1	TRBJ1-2	CSAREPAGTTYGYTF	TGCAGTGCTAGAGAACCCGCCGGGACAACGTATGGCTACACCTTC
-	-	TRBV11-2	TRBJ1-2	CASSFRSYGYTF	TGTGCCAGCAGCTTCAGGAGCTATGGCTACACCTTC
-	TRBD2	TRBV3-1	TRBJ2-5	CASSRGRPSGIQETQYF	TGTGCCAGCAGCCGGGGCAGGCCTAGCGGGATTCAAGAGACCCAGTACTTC
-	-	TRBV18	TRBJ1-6	CASSPWTELSSPLHF	TGTGCCAGCTCACCGTGGACAGAACTAAGTTCACCCCTCCACTTT